The subject of this entry is one T cell receptor (beta chain). The entry originates in a study of blood T cells in healthy people across ages. Together with a sample-barcoded 5' primer, a J-beta primer mix was included in a second PCR lasting roughly 7 to 11 cycles. From the 5' RACE reads, TCRdb called clonotypes with MiXCR, one entry per CDR3 protein. The data show about a million distinct CDR3 sequences, roughly half seen once. The V and J ends lost 0 bases and 3 bases respectively, with 12 bases between them. The CDR3 totals 16 residues. The V gene's germline CDR1 is SGHKS and CDR2 YYEKEE (reference sequence).

J is TRBJ1-4 and V is TRBV5-5, with D perhaps matching TRBD1 (6 bases). The sequence was collected from a woman aged 60-70 years in good health. Input material: blood. The CDR3 DNA is TGTGCCAGCAGCTTGGGGCTGGGGGCCTCTAATGAAAAACTGTTTTTT. Its translation: CASSLGLGASNEKLFF.